These 8 T cell receptor beta chains were all obtained from the same sample, sequenced in a study of control samples from healthy donors and cancer patients. Produced via immunoSEQ multiplex PCR; TCRdb's table is partial and in-frame only. The table has around 100,000 clones, 92% seen once. Sequencing input: blood. The source is a woman between 18 and 30 years old in good health.

The J gene is TRBJ1-5, the V gene TRBV11-2, with TRBD1 identical over 7 bases. CDR1 and CDR2 (germline): SGHAT, FQNNGV. Trimming cost V 4 bases and J 4 bases; bases outside gene matches: 4. The CDR3 length is 14 residues. The CDR3, as DNA: TGTGCCAGCAGCTCCGGGACAGAAAATCAGCCCCAGCATTTT. Its protein is CASSSGTENQPQHF.

This chain joins TRBV11-3 and TRBJ2-2; 7 positions match TRBD1. J gave up 2 bases and V 5 bases, and 5 bases lay outside the gene matches. Per the germline V gene, CDR1 is SGHNT and CDR2 is YENEEA. The CDR3 covers 15 residues. The CDR3 reads CASSMGTANTGELFF. The CDR3 bases are TGTGCCAGCAGCATGGGGACAGCTAACACCGGGGAGCTGTTTTTT.

The J gene is TRBJ1-2, the V gene TRBV7-9; possible D gene TRBD1, 5 bases. The germline gives CDR1 SEHNR, CDR2 FQNEAQ (reference sequence). CDR3 length equals 14 residues. V was cut by 5 bases and J by 5 bases, with 15 bases left in between. DNA of the CDR3: TGTGCCAGCAGCCCCCCGGGACTCATTTATGGCTACACCTTC. It translates to CASSPPGLIYGYTF. The whole variable domain, remainder taken from reference TRBV7-9 and TRBJ1-2, is DTGVSQNPRHKITKRGQNVTFRCDPISEHNRLYWYRQTLGQGPEFLTYFQNEAQLEKSRLLSDRFSAERPKGSFSTLEIQRTEQGDSAMYLCASSPPGLIYGYTFGSGTRLTVV.

The chain carries TRBV19 and TRBJ1-1; TRBD1 aligns across 7 bases. Germline values: CDR1 LNHDA, CDR2 SQIVND (reference sequence). V was clipped by 4 bases and J by 0 bases; unmatched bases: 2. This CDR3 has 14 residues. As DNA, the CDR3 is TGTGCCAGTAGTAAACAGGGGTTGAACACTGAAGCTTTCTTT. Residues: CASSKQGLNTEAFF.

The chain has TRBV6-6 and TRBJ1-1; D not resolved. The V end lost 6 bases, the J end lost 1 base, and 18 bases lay between the germline ends. There are 16 residues in the CDR3. CDR1 MNHNY and CDR2 SVGAGI come from the germline V gene (reference sequence). DNA for the CDR3: TGTGCCAGCAGCCCCCGATTGGGGAGGGAGAACACTGAAGCTTTCTTT. This translates into CASSPRLGRENTEAFF.

This chain uses TRBV7-9 with TRBJ2-1; D unresolved. V dropped 0 bases and J dropped 0 bases, with 3 bases sitting between them. Per germline, CDR1 SEHNR and CDR2 FQNEAQ (reference sequence). The length of the CDR3 is 14 residues. The CDR3 spells CASSLAASYNEQFF. The CDR3 nucleotides are TGTGCCAGCAGCTTAGCGGCCTCCTACAATGAGCAGTTCTTC.

CDR3 sequence: CASSQVRAGGPDEQFF. CDR3 in DNA: TGTGCCAGCAGCCAAGTTCGAGCGGGAGGGCCGGATGAGCAGTTCTTC. The chain joins TRBV4-2 to TRBJ2-1; 10 bases are shared with TRBD2. Germline V gene lookup returns CDR1 LGHNA and CDR2 YNFKEQ. Trimming removed 1 base from V and 8 bases from J; junction bases left unmatched: 8. The CDR3 is 16 residues long.

The chain carries TRBV6-2 or TRBV6-3 and TRBJ1-2; weak D call: TRBD1 (5 bases). The CDR3 runs 12 residues. Germline assignment: CDR1 MNHEY and CDR2 SVGEGT. Trimming shortened V by 5 bases and J by 6 bases, and 10 bases separated the two germline ends. The CDR3 loop is CASSLSGNGYTF. The CDR3 coding sequence is TGTGCCAGCAGTCTCTCAGGGAATGGCTACACCTTC.